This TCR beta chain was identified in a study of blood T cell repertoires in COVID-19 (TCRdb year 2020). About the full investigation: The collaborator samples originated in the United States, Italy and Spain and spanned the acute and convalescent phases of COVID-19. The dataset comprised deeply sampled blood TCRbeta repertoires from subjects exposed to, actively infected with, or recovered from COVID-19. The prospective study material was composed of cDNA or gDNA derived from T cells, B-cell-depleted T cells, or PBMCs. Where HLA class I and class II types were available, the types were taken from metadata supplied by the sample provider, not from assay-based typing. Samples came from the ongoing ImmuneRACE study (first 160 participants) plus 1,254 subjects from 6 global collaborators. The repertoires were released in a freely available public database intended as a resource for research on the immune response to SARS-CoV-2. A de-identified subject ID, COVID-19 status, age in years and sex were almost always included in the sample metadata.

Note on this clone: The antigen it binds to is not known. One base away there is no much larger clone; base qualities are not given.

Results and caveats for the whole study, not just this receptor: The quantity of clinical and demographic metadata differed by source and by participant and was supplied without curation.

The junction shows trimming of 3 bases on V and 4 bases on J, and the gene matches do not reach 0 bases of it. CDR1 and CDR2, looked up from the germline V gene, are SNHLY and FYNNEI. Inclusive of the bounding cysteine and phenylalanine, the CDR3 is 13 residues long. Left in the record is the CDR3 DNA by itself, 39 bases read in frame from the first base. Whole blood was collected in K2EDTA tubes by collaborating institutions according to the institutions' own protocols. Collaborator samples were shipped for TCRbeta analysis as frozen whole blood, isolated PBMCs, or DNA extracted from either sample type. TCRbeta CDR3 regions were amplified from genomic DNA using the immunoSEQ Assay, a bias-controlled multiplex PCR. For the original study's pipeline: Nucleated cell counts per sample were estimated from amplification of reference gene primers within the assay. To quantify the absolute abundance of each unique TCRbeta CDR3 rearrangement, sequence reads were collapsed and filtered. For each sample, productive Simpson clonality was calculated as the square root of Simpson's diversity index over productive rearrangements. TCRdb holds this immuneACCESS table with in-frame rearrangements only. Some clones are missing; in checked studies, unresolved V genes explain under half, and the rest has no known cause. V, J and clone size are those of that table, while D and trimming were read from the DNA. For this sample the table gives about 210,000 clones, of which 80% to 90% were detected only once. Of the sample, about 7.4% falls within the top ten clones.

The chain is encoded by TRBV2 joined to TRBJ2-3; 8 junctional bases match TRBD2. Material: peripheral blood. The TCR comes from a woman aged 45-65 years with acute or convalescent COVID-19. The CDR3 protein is CASSEGLADTQYF. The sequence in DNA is TGTGCCAGCAGTGAGGGACTAGCAGATACGCAGTATTTT.